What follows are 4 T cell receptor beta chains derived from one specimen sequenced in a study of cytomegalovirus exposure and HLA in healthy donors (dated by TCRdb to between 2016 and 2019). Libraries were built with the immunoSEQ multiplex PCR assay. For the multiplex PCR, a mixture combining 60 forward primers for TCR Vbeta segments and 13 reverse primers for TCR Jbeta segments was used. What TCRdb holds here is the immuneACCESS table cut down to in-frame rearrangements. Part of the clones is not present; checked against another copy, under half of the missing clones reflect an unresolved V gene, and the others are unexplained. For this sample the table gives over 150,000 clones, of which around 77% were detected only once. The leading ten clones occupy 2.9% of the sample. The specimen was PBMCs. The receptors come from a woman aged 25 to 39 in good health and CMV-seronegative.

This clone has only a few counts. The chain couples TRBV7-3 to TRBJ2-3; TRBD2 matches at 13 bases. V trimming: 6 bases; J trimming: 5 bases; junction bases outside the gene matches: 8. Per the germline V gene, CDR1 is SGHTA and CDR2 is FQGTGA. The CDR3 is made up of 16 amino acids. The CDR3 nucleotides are TGTGCCAGCAGTACTAGCGGGGGGGCCTATGAAGATACGCAGTATTTT. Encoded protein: CASSTSGGAYEDTQYF.

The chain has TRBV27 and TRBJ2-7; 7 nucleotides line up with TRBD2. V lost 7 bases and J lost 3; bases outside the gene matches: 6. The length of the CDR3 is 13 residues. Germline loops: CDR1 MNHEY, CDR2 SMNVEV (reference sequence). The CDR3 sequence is CASTAAGDYEQYF. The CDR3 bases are TGTGCCAGCACCGCGGCGGGGGACTACGAGCAGTACTTC.

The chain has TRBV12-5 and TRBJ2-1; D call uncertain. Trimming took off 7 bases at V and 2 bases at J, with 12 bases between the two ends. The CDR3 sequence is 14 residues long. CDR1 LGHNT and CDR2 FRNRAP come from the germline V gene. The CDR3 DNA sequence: TGTGCTAGTGCGCCCAGTTCTCCCTACAATGAGCAGTTCTTC. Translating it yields CASAPSSPYNEQFF.

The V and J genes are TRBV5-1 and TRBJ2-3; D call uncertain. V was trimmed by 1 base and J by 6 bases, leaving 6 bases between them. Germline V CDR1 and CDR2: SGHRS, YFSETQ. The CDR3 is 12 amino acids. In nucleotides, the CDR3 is TGCGCCAGCAGCTTGAATATGGATACGCAGTATTTT. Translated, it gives CASSLNMDTQYF.